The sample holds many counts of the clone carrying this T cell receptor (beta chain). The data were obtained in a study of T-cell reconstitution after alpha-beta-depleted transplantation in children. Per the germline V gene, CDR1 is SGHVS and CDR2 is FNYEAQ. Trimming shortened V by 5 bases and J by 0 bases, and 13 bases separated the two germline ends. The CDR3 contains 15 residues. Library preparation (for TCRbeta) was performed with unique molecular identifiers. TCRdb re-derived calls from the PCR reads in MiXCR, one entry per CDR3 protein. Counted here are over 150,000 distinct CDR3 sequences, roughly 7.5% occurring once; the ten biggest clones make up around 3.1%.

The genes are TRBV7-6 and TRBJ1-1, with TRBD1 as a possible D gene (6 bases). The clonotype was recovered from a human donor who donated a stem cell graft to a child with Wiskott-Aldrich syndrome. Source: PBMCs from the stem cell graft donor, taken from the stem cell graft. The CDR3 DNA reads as TGTGCCAGCAGCCCCCGACAGGTGATGAACACTGAAGCTTTCTTT. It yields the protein CASSPRQVMNTEAFF.